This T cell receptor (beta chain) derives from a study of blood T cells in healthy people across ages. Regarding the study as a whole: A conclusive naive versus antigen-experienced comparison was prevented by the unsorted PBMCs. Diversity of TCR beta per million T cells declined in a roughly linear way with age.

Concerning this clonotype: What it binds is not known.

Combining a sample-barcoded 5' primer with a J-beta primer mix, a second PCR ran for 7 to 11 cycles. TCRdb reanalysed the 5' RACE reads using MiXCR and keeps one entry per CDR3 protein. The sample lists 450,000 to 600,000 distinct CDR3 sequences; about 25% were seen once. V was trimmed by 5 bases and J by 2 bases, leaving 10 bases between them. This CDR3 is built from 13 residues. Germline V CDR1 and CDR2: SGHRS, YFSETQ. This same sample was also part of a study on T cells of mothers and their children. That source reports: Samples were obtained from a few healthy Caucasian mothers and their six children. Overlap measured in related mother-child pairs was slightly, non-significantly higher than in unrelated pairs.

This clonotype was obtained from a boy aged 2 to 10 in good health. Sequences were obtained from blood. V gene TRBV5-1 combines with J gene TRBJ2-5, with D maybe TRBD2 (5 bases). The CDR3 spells CASSRDWQETQYF. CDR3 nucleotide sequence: TGCGCCAGCAGTCGGGATTGGCAAGAGACCCAGTACTTC.